A single sample gave rise to the 23 T cell receptor beta chains below, sequenced in a study of technical replicates of blood from four donors. Data came from immunoSEQ multiplex PCR; TCRdb stores just in-frame clones and leaves some out. The sample carries tens of thousands of clones, almost 99% recorded once. The material sequenced was T cells isolated from PBMCs. Source of these receptors: a human donor in good health.

This clone was observed once. This chain connects TRBV6-5 to TRBJ1-1; D is undetermined. Germline values: CDR1 MNHEY, CDR2 SVGAGI. The CDR3 sequence is 13 residues long. V lost 2 bases, J lost 0 bases, and 4 bases lay in between. In DNA form, the CDR3 reads TGTGCCAGCAGTTACCTAATGAACACTGAAGCTTTCTTT. This encodes CASSYLMNTEAFF.

This clone occurred once. The V gene is TRBV2, the J gene TRBJ1-2, with 7 positions matching TRBD1. CDR1 and CDR2 from the germline V gene are SNHLY and FYNNEI. CDR3 length equals 14 residues. V shed 5 bases and J 3 bases; nucleotides not matched to a gene: 6. CDR3 amino acids: CASSPRTGDYGYTF. In nucleotides, the CDR3 is TGTGCCAGCAGTCCTCGGACAGGTGACTATGGCTACACCTTC. Based on the CDR3 plus reference TRBV2 and TRBJ1-2, the full variable domain is EPEVTQTPSHQVTQMGQEVILRCVPISNHLYFYWYRQILGQKVEFLVSFYNNEISEKSEIFDDQFSVERPDGSNFTLKIRSTKLEDSAMYFCASSPRTGDYGYTFGSGTRLTVV.

The rearrangement links TRBV7-9 to TRBJ1-5, with unresolved D. CDR1 is SEHNR, CDR2 FQNEAQ, per germline (reference sequence). The CDR3 runs to 14 residues. V gave up 5 bases and J gave up 2 bases, with 10 bases separating them. The CDR3 protein is CASSADMGNQPQHF. CDR3 coding DNA: TGTGCCAGCAGCGCGGATATGGGCAATCAGCCCCAGCATTTT.

The CDR3 bases are TGTGCCAGCAGCTTAGAATGGGCAGCTCCGGAAAAACTGTTTTTT. It encodes CASSLEWAAPEKLFF. V gene TRBV7-8 combines with J gene TRBJ1-4; no firm D call. V was trimmed by 1 base and J by 8 bases, leaving 14 bases between them. The CDR3 is made up of 15 amino acids. Germline V gene lookup returns CDR1 SGHVS and CDR2 FQNEAQ.

The chain has TRBV4-2 and TRBJ2-7; 7 nucleotides line up with TRBD2. Trimming took 6 bases from V and 2 from J; bases not matched to a gene: 4. CDR3 length: 13 amino acids. The germline CDR1 and CDR2 sequences are LGHNA and YNFKEQ. CDR3 nucleotides: TGTGCCAGCAGGGGACTACCTACCTACGAGCAGTACTTC. Protein sequence: CASRGLPTYEQYF.

The rearrangement links TRBV7-3 to TRBJ2-1; tentatively, D is TRBD1 (5 bases). CDR1 is SGHTA and CDR2 is FQGTGA in the germline V gene. V was cut by 5 bases and J by 4 bases, with 15 bases left in between. The CDR3 spans 15 residues. Here the CDR3 reads CASSRISTAYNEQFF. The CDR3 DNA reads TGTGCCAGCAGCCGAATTTCGACAGCATACAATGAGCAGTTCTTC.

V usage is TRBV15 and J usage is TRBJ2-6; 7 nucleotides match TRBD1. Germline V gene lookup returns CDR1 LNHNV and CDR2 YYDKDF (reference sequence). The CDR3 is made up of 15 amino acids. V lost 9 bases and J lost 0; bases outside the gene matches: 5. The chain's CDR3 is CATFTGDSGANVLTF. The CDR3 DNA sequence: TGTGCCACGTTTACAGGGGACTCTGGGGCCAACGTCCTGACTTTC. Full variable domain (rest looked up from reference TRBV15 and TRBJ2-6): DAMVIQNPRYQVTQFGKPVTLSCSQTLNHNVMYWYQQKSSQAPKLLFHYYDKDFNNEADTPDNFQSRRPNTSFCFLDIRSPGLGDTAMYLCATFTGDSGANVLTFGAGSRLTVL.

Only one count was recorded for this clone. The rearrangement links TRBV6-6 to TRBJ2-5, with TRBD1 matching over 8 bases. Germline trimming cut 7 bases from V and 5 bases from J; bases unmatched to any gene: 3. The length of the CDR3 is 12 residues. Germline CDR1 MNHNY, CDR2 SVGAGI (reference sequence). Here the CDR3 DNA reads TGTGCCAGCACCCAGGGGGCGGAGACCCAGTACTTC. Its protein product is CASTQGAETQYF.

The CDR3 DNA is TGTGCCAGCAGCACCCGAAGGAAGGCGCCAGCGGGAGGGCCTCACGGGGAGCTGTTTTTT. Translated, it gives CASSTRRKAPAGGPHGELFF. The chain uses TRBV21-1 and TRBJ2-2; the table's TRBD2 call for D was not verified on the DNA. TRBV21-1 is an annotated pseudogene. The CDR3 contains 20 residues.

CDR3 nucleotides: TGTGCCAGCAGTGAAGGCGTGCATTTCTATGGCTACACCTTC. Protein: CASSEGVHFYGYTF. V and J are TRBV6-1 and TRBJ1-2; D gene ambiguous. This CDR3 has 14 residues. From germline, CDR1 is MNHNS and CDR2 SASEGT. The germline V and J ends were trimmed by 1 base and 4 bases, with 10 bases remaining between them.

The rearrangement joins TRBV10-3 to TRBJ2-2; a possible D gene is TRBD1 (5 bases). V was clipped by 4 bases and J by 5 bases, with 11 bases between them. This CDR3 comprises 14 residues. Germline loops: CDR1 ENHRY, CDR2 SYGVKD. This CDR3 reads CAISGLGETGELFF. The CDR3 nucleotides are TGTGCCATCAGTGGTTTAGGGGAAACCGGGGAGCTGTTTTTT.

The rearrangement links TRBV28 to TRBJ2-7; D is unresolved. This CDR3 is 13 amino acids long. The germline CDR1 and CDR2 sequences are MDHEN and SYDVKM. The V gene lost 3 bases and the J gene lost 6 bases, with 12 bases spanning the gap. The CDR3 loop is CASSFRSRSEQYF. CDR3 DNA sequence: TGTGCCAGCAGTTTCAGAAGTCGGAGCGAGCAGTACTTC.

The chain joins TRBV4-1 to TRBJ2-7; no clear D gene. In germline, CDR1 is MGHRA, CDR2 YSYEKL. Trimming removed 0 bases from V and 4 bases from J, with 7 bases in between. The CDR3 length is 13 residues. CDR3 DNA sequence: TGCGCCAGCAGCCAAGATCGGCGGTACGAGCAGTACTTC. Its translation is CASSQDRRYEQYF.

This chain uses TRBV6-5 with TRBJ1-5, with D tentatively TRBD1 (5 bases). Germline CDR1 is MNHEY and CDR2 is SVGAGI. The V end lost 0 bases, the J end lost 6 bases, and 12 bases lay between the germline ends. This CDR3 contains 15 residues. The CDR3, as DNA: TGTGCCAGCAGTTACTCGGGGGGGAAGAGTCAGCCCCAGCATTTT. As protein: CASSYSGGKSQPQHF.

This sequence joins TRBV19 and TRBJ1-2; D remains unclear. V lost 6 bases, J lost 3 bases, and 11 bases lay in between. CDR1 is LNHDA and CDR2 is SQIVND in the germline V gene (reference sequence). This CDR3 contains 13 residues. The CDR3 loop is CASSQVADYGYTF. The CDR3 coding sequence is TGTGCCAGTAGCCAGGTGGCAGACTATGGCTACACCTTC.

The chain employs TRBV6-6 and TRBJ2-2; D unclear. The CDR3 extends over 12 amino acids. The germline V gene has CDR1 MNHNY and CDR2 SVGAGI (reference sequence). Trimming shortened V by 6 bases and J by 6 bases, and 8 bases separated the two germline ends. The CDR3 protein is CASSGSAGELFF. Written as DNA, the CDR3 is TGTGCCAGCAGCGGTTCGGCCGGGGAGCTGTTTTTT.

The chain has TRBV6-6 and TRBJ2-1; TRBD1 might be the D (6 bases). The V end lost 6 bases, the J end lost 9 bases, and 15 bases lay between the germline ends. The CDR3 covers 13 residues. The germline V gene has CDR1 MNHNY and CDR2 SVGAGI (reference sequence). CDR3 nucleotide sequence: TGTGCCAGCAGCTCACAGGGCTTTACTGAGCAGTTCTTC. Encoded protein: CASSSQGFTEQFF.

The chain uses TRBV6-5 and TRBJ2-1; TRBD2 agrees at 10 bases. Germline CDR1 and CDR2: MNHEY and SVGAGI. The trim removed 0 bases at V and 13 bases at J, leaving 6 bases unmatched. The CDR3 is 14 residues long. The CDR3 DNA reads as TGTGCCAGCAGTTACTCACTAGCGGGACTCCTACAGTTCTTC. Protein sequence: CASSYSLAGLLQFF.

V is TRBV6-1 and J is TRBJ2-7; possibly TRBD1 for D (5 bases). CDR1 is MNHNS, CDR2 SASEGT, per germline. The CDR3 is 13 residues long. With 7 bases removed from V and 3 bases from J, the gap between germline ends came to 13 bases. CDR3 in DNA: TGTGCCAGCATGAGGCTAACAGGCTACGAGCAGTACTTC. This translates into CASMRLTGYEQYF.

The gene calls are TRBV27 and TRBJ2-1, with D possibly matching TRBD2 (6 bases). Germline V gene sequence: CDR1 MNHEY, CDR2 SMNVEV (reference sequence). CDR3 length equals 12 residues. V gave up 7 bases and J gave up 6 bases, with 10 bases separating them. CDR3 in amino acids: CASKISGNEQFF. As DNA, the CDR3 is TGTGCCAGCAAGATTAGCGGCAATGAGCAGTTCTTC.

V usage is TRBV5-1 and J usage is TRBJ2-7; unclear D gene. Looked up from germline, CDR1 is SGHRS and CDR2 is YFSETQ. V lost 2 bases and J lost 0, with 9 bases in between. The CDR3 contains 14 residues. The CDR3 bases are TGCGCCAGCAGCTTTTCTCATAGCTCCTACGAGCAGTACTTC. Its translation is CASSFSHSSYEQYF.

J is TRBJ2-1 and V is TRBV4-2; a possible D gene is TRBD2 (6 bases). Trimming pared 2 bases from V and 8 bases from J, leaving 19 bases between. From germline, CDR1 is LGHNA and CDR2 YNFKEQ. The CDR3 contains 16 residues. CDR3: CASSQWGLSEADEQFF. In DNA form, the CDR3 reads TGTGCCAGCAGCCAATGGGGACTTTCTGAGGCGGATGAGCAGTTCTTC.

The V and J genes are TRBV4-1 and TRBJ1-5; TRBD1 might be the D (5 bases). V was cut by 4 bases and J by 8 bases, with 21 bases left in between. This CDR3 has 16 residues. Per germline, CDR1 MGHRA and CDR2 YSYEKL. Here the CDR3 DNA reads TGCGCCAGCAGCCCCCACGAGACAGCGCGATCGAAGCCCCAGCATTTT. This codes for CASSPHETARSKPQHF.